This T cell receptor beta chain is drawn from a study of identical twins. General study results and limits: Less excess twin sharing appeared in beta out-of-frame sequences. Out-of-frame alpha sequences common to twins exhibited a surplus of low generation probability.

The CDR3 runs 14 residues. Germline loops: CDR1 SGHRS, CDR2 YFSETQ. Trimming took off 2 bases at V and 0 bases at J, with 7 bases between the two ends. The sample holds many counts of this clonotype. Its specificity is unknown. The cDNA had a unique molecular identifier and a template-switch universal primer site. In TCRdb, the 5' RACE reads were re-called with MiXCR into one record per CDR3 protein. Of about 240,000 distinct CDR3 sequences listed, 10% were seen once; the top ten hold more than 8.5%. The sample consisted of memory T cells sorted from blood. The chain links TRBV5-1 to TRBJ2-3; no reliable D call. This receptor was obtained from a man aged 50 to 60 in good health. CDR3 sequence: CASSLTPSTDTQYF. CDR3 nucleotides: TGCGCCAGCAGCTTAACCCCGAGCACAGATACGCAGTATTTT.